The present entry profiles one TCR beta chain with its context. The antigen is unknown. The source of the sample is a study of Ad26.COV2.S vaccination and SARS-CoV-2 variants. Study context: The donor belonged to the COV1001 Ad26.COV2.S trial arm. Study results and limitations: Responses of T cells in total may have been underestimated by the TCR breadth and depth analyses.

Described treatment: some 19 received Ad26.COV2.S at low or high dose, single or two shots; several received placebo; per-sample allocation not given. Sampling happened 63 days after the first vaccine or placebo injection. An adult aged 18-55 years in Boston served as the donor. Ad26 vector vaccine expressed Wuhan-strain SARS-CoV-2 spike. The table came from immunoSEQ multiplex PCR; TCRdb's copy has only in-frame clones and leaves some out. Among about 680,000 clones, around 92% were seen once, and the ten largest hold approximately 1.5%. V lost 0 bases, J lost 6 bases, and 10 bases lay in between. The germline V gene has CDR1 SGHTS and CDR2 YDEGEE. This CDR3 contains 14 residues.

Sequenced material: peripheral blood, taken in a trial of Ad26.COV2.S vaccine versus placebo. This chain connects TRBV5-8 to TRBJ1-5; perhaps TRBD1 as D (5 bases). The origin of this receptor is a person between 18 and 65 years old who received the Ad26.COV2.S COVID-19 vaccine or a placebo. CDR3 sequence (DNA): TGTGCCAGCAGCTTGGGCAGGGAAAGTCAGCCCCAGCATTTT. This codes for CASSLGRESQPQHF.